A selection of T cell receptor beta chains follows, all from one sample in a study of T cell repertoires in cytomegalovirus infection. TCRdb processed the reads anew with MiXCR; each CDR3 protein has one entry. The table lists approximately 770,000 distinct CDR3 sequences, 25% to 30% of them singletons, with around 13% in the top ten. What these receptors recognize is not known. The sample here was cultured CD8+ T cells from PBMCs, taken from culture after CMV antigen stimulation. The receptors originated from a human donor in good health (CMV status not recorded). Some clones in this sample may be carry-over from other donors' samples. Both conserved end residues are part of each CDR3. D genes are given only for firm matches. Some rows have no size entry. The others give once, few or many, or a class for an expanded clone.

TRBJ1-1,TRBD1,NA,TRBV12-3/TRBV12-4,CASSPDREPMNTEAFF,TGTGCCAGCAGTCCCGACAGGGAGCCTATGAACACTGAAGCTTTCTTT
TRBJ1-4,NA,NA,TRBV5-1,CASGRQSPQTNEKLFF,TGCGCCAGCGGGCGGCAGTCGCCGCAGACTAATGAAAAACTGTTTTTT
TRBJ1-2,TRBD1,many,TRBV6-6,CASTYRTGEANYGYTF,TGTGCCAGCACTTACAGGACAGGGGAAGCTAACTATGGCTACACCTTC
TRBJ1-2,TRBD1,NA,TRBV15,CATSKWTGDGYTF,TGTGCCACCTCTAAGTGGACAGGGGATGGCTACACCTTC
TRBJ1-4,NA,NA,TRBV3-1,CASSQVGGPVEKLFF,TGTGCCAGCAGCCAAGTCGGGGGGCCGGTTGAAAAACTGTTTTTT
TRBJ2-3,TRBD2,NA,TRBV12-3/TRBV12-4,CASRPRLAGPSTDTQYF,TGTGCCAGCAGACCTCGACTAGCGGGGCCGAGCACAGATACGCAGTATTTT
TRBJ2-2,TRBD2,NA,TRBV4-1,CASSQFLAGGGTGELFF,TGCGCCAGCAGCCAATTCCTAGCGGGGGGCGGCACCGGGGAGCTGTTTTTT
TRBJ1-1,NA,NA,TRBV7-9,CASSRTVSEAFF,TGTGCCAGCAGCCGGACAGTTTCTGAAGCTTTCTTT
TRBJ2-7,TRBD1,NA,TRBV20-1,CSARDKGTGGYEQYF,TGCAGTGCTAGAGATAAAGGGACAGGGGGCTACGAGCAGTACTTC
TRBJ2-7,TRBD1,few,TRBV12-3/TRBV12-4,CASSFGGQGDEQYF,TGTGCCAGCAGTTTTGGGGGACAGGGGGACGAGCAGTACTTC
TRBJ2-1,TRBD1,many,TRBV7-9,CASSYTGGAYNEQFF,TGTGCCAGCAGTTACACAGGGGGAGCCTACAATGAGCAGTTCTTC
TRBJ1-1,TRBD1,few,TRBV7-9,CASSYLQGQNTEAFF,TGTGCCAGCAGTTACCTACAGGGGCAGAACACTGAAGCTTTCTTT
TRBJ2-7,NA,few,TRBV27,CASSLNRADEQYF,TGTGCCAGCAGTTTAAACAGGGCGGACGAGCAGTACTTC
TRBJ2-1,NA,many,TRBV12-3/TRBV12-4,CASSLGSYNEQFF,TGTGCCAGCAGTTTGGGTTCCTACAATGAGCAGTTCTTC
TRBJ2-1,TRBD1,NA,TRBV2,CASNRGLNEQFF,TGTGCCAGCAACAGGGGGCTTAATGAGCAGTTCTTC
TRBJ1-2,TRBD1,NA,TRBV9,CASSVEGTGMDGYTF,TGTGCCAGCAGCGTAGAGGGGACAGGGATGGATGGCTACACCTTC
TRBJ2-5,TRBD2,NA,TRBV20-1,CSARRSSGGPYQETQYF,TGCAGTGCTAGAAGATCTAGCGGGGGCCCGTACCAAGAGACCCAGTACTTC
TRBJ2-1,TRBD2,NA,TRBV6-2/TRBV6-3,CASSYYIAAGGSYNEQFF,TGTGCCAGCAGTTATTATATCGCGGCGGGGGGATCCTACAATGAGCAGTTCTTC
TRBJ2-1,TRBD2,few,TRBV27,CASSGGSLPINEQFF,TGTGCCAGCAGCGGGGGGTCCCTCCCGATCAATGAGCAGTTCTTC
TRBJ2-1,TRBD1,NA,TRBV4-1,CASSHPDRDNEQFF,TGCGCCAGCAGCCACCCCGACAGGGACAATGAGCAGTTCTTC
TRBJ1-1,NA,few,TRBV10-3,CAISEFVEGTEAFF,TGTGCCATCAGTGAGTTCGTGGAGGGCACTGAAGCTTTCTTT
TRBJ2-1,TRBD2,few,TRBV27,CASSPGTSAGEQFF,TGTGCCAGCAGTCCCGGGACTAGCGCGGGTGAGCAGTTCTTC
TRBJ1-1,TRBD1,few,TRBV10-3,CATTGDRINTEAFF,TGTGCCACCACAGGGGACAGGATCAACACTGAAGCTTTCTTT
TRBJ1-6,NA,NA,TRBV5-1,CASSPVGHDGNSPLHF,TGCGCCAGCAGCCCGGTGGGGCACGACGGGAATTCACCCCTCCACTTT
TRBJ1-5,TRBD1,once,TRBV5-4,CASTAPGQGVYSNQPQHF,TGTGCCAGCACAGCACCGGGACAGGGCGTTTATAGCAATCAGCCCCAGCATTTT
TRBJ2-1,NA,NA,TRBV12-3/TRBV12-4,CASSPSALYNEQFF,TGTGCCAGCAGTCCTTCGGCGCTCTACAATGAGCAGTTCTTC
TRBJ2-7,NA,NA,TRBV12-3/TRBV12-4,CASSLGGPGSSYEQYF,TGTGCCAGCAGTTTAGGAGGGCCGGGTAGTTCCTACGAGCAGTACTTC
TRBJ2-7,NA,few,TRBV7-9,CATTNIESSYEQYF,TGTGCCACCACAAATATAGAAAGCTCCTACGAGCAGTACTTC
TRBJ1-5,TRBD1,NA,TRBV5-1,CASSSGTGGLGGNQPQHF,TGCGCCAGCAGCTCCGGGACAGGGGGCCTCGGAGGCAATCAGCCCCAGCATTTT
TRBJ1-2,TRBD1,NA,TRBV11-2,CASRYRDRANYGYTF,TGTGCCAGCAGGTACCGGGACAGAGCGAACTATGGCTACACCTTC
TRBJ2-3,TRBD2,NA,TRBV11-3,CASSHPEAGGPDTQYF,TGTGCCAGCAGCCATCCAGAGGCGGGGGGACCAGATACGCAGTATTTT
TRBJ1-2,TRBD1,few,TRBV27,CASRTDRVGGYTF,TGTGCCAGCAGAACCGACAGGGTCGGTGGCTACACCTTC
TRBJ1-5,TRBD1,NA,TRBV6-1,CASTPRPPDRGVQPQHF,TGTGCCAGCACCCCGCGCCCCCCGGACAGGGGGGTTCAGCCCCAGCATTTT
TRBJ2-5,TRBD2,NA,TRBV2,CASRGRVAGVQETQYF,TGTGCCAGCAGGGGGAGGGTAGCGGGGGTCCAAGAGACCCAGTACTTC
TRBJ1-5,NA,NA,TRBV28,CASSLWRGSNQPQHF,TGTGCCAGCAGTTTATGGAGGGGCAGCAATCAGCCCCAGCATTTT
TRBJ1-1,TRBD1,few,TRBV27,CASSLGQGWAAVTEAFF,TGTGCCAGCAGTCTAGGACAGGGTTGGGCAGCCGTGACTGAAGCTTTCTTT
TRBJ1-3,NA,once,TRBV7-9,CASSREGTIYF,TGTGCCAGCAGTCGGGAAGGCACCATATATTTT
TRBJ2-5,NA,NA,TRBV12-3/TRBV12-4,CASSLSGSWETQYF,TGTGCCAGCAGTTTGTCCGGGAGTTGGGAGACCCAGTACTTC
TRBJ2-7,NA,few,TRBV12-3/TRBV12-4,CASSAEVYEQYF,TGTGCCAGCTCCGCGGAGGTCTACGAGCAGTACTTC
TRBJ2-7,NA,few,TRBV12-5,CASGLGGPANEQYF,TGTGCTAGTGGTTTGGGGGGGCCGGCCAACGAGCAGTACTTC
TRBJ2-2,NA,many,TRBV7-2,CASSLRALTGPVSNTGELFF,TGTGCCAGCAGCTTAAGAGCCCTGACCGGTCCGGTTTCGAACACCGGGGAGCTGTTTTTT
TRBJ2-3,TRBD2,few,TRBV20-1,CSANELAGATDTQYF,TGCAGTGCCAATGAGCTAGCGGGGGCCACAGATACGCAGTATTTT
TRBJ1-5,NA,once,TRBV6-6,CASNLRGGSNQPQHF,TGTGCCAGCAACCTCCGGGGCGGTAGCAATCAGCCCCAGCATTTT
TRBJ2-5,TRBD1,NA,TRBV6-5,CASSTGQGFEETQYF,TGTGCCAGCAGTACCGGACAGGGTTTCGAGGAGACCCAGTACTTC
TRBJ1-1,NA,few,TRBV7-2,CASSSHTLNTEAFF,TGTGCCAGCAGCTCACATACACTTAACACTGAAGCTTTCTTT
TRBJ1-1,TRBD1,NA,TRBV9,CASSAGYRGTEAFF,TGTGCCAGCAGCGCGGGGTACAGGGGAACTGAAGCTTTCTTT
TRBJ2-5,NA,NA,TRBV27,CASSFDPNQETQYF,TGTGCCAGCAGTTTTGATCCGAACCAAGAGACCCAGTACTTC
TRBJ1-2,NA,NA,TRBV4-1,CASSQFGTGQANYGYTF,TGCGCCAGCAGCCAATTTGGGACCGGACAAGCTAACTATGGCTACACCTTC
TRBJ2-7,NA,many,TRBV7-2,CASSFSGAGKSSYEQYF,TGTGCCAGCAGCTTCTCCGGGGCTGGGAAGAGCTCCTACGAGCAGTACTTC